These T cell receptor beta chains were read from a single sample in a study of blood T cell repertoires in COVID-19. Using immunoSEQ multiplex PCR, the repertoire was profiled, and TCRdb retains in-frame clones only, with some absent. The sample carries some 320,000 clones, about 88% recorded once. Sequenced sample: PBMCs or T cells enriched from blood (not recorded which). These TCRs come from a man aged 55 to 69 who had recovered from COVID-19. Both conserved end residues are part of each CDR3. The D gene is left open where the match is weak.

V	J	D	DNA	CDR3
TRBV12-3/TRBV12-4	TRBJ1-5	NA	TGTGCCAGCAGTTTACCAAATCAGCCCCAGCATTTT	CASSLPNQPQHF
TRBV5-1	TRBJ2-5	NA	TGCGCCAGCAGCCCGCCGGGGGGCGCGGTGATGGAGACCCAGTACTTC	CASSPPGGAVMETQYF
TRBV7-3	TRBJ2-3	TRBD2	TGTGCCAGCAGCCCGGCGGGGGGGCGGGCAGATACGCAGTATTTT	CASSPAGGRADTQYF
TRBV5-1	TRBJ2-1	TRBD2	TGCGCCAGCAGCCTCGATTCGACTAGCGGGTACAATGAGCAGTTCTTC	CASSLDSTSGYNEQFF
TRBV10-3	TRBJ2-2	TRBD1	TGTGCCATCAGTACCAAAGCCGGGACAGGGACCGGGGAGCTGTTTTTT	CAISTKAGTGTGELFF
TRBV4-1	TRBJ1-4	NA	TGCGCCAGCAGCCGGCTTTCGACTAATGAAAAACTGTTTTTT	CASSRLSTNEKLFF
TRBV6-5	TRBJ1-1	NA	TGTGCCAGCAGTTACTCGAACAGGGAAGCTTTCTTT	CASSYSNREAFF
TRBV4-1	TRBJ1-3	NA	TGCGCCAGCAGCCAAACAGGGCCCCTGCCCTCTGGAAACACCATATATTTT	CASSQTGPLPSGNTIYF
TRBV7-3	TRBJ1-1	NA	TGTGCCAGCAGCTCTTCGGGGGGAGCTGAAGCTTTCTTT	CASSSSGGAEAFF
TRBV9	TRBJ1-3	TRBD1	TGTGCCAGCAGCTATTCGACAGGGGGCTTCTACTCTGGAAACACCATATATTTT	CASSYSTGGFYSGNTIYF
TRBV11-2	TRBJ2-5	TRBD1	TGTGCCAGCAGCCCGAGGACAGGAACCAAAGAGACCCAGTACTTC	CASSPRTGTKETQYF
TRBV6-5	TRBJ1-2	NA	TGTGCCAGCAGTTACCTTCAGGGTAGAAATGGCTACACCTTC	CASSYLQGRNGYTF
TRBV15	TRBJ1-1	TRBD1	TGTGCCACCAGCAGCCGACAGGGGGCTGGCACTGAAGCTTTCTTT	CATSSRQGAGTEAFF
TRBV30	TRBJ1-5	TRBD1	TGTGCCTGGAGCCCGGGACAGGGGGGTCAGCCCCAGCATTTT	CAWSPGQGGQPQHF
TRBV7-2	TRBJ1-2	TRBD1	TGTGCCAGCAGCCCACCCATCGGGACAGGGGGCGTCTATGGCTACACCTTC	CASSPPIGTGGVYGYTF
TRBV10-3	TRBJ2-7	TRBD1	TGTGCCATCAGGCCTGACAGGGGGCTCGGCGAGCAGTACTTC	CAIRPDRGLGEQYF
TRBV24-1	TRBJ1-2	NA	TGTGCCACCAGTGATGACAACCGGGGAAACTATGGCTACACCTTC	CATSDDNRGNYGYTF
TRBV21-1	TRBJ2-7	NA	TGTGCCAGCAGCAAATTCACCTACCTAGCGGGATTCCGTCCCTACGAGCAGTACTTC	CASSKFTYLAGFRPYEQYF